The text below deals with one T cell receptor (beta chain). Trimming pared 7 bases from V and 2 bases from J, leaving 6 bases between. CDR1 and CDR2 from the germline V gene are SNHLY and FYNNEI. The CDR3 has 11 amino acids. This specimen belongs to a study of technical replicates of blood from a handful of donors. Libraries were prepared by immunoSEQ multiplex PCR; TCRdb keeps only in-frame clonotypes and omits some of them. The sample yields under 15,000 clones, 93% seen once. This receptor was obtained from a human donor in good health. The gene calls are TRBV2 and TRBJ2-7; D possibly corresponds to TRBD2 (5 bases). The specimen was PBMCs. Here the CDR3 reads CASMTTYEQYF. CDR3 bases: TGTGCCAGCATGACTACCTACGAGCAGTACTTC.